This T cell receptor (beta chain) was observed in a study of blood T cells in healthy people across ages. Study outcomes and limitations: The lack of PBMC sorting stopped any conclusive naive versus antigen-experienced comparison. Getting older went along with TCR beta diversity per million T cells dropping roughly linearly.

As regards this clonotype: Its antigen is currently unknown.

Using a J-beta primer mix together with a sample-barcoded 5' primer, a second PCR was run for 7 to 11 cycles. A single record per CDR3 protein comes from TCRdb applying MiXCR to the 5' RACE reads. The top ten clones hold less than 25% of a sample with 700,000 to 800,000 distinct CDR3 sequences, approximately 39% of them seen once. Trimming left V 7 bases short and J 8 bases short, with 17 bases between. Per germline, CDR1 MNHEY and CDR2 SMNVEV (reference sequence). The CDR3 is 13 amino acids. The source is a woman aged 60-70 years in good health. Sample: blood. The chain employs TRBV27 and TRBJ1-2; D possibly corresponds to TRBD1 (6 bases). Here the CDR3 reads CASISQGVGGYTF. The CDR3 DNA reads as TGTGCCAGCATTTCACAGGGAGTTGGGGGCTACACCTTC.